This entry lists 21 T cell receptor beta chains sequenced from one sample in a study of T-cell memory formation after mild COVID-19. TCRdb passed the 5' RACE reads through MiXCR, listing each CDR3 protein once. The top ten clones hold about a fifth of a sample with nearly 350,000 distinct CDR3 sequences, approximately 13% of them seen once. The specimen was PBMCs or a T cell subset sorted from them (not recorded which). The receptors stem from a man between 18 and 29 years old who had mild COVID-19 (a few samples of this study predate the infection). Cell type and time point are not known.

There are a few counts of this clonotype. The chain links TRBV5-1 to TRBJ2-6; no clear D. Trimming stripped 4 bases from V and 0 bases from J, with 8 bases between. This CDR3 has 15 residues. From germline, CDR1 is SGHRS and CDR2 YFSETQ. The CDR3 coding sequence is TGCGCCAGCAGCCCCAAAGGCTCTGGGGCCAACGTCCTGACTTTC. As protein: CASSPKGSGANVLTF.

This chain uses TRBV4-3 with TRBJ1-6, with D maybe TRBD1 (5 bases). The V gene's germline CDR1 is LGHNA and CDR2 YSLEER. The germline V and J ends were trimmed by 0 bases and 4 bases, with 10 bases remaining between them. This CDR3 comprises 16 residues. This CDR3 is CASSQDFAGYNSPLHF. Written as DNA, the CDR3 is TGCGCCAGCAGCCAAGATTTTGCAGGGTATAATTCACCCCTCCACTTT.

V is TRBV7-2 and J is TRBJ2-1; D call uncertain. Trimming left V 5 bases short and J 9 bases short, with 8 bases between. The CDR3 length is 11 residues. Germline CDR1 is SGHTA and CDR2 is FQGNSA. The CDR3 region has the DNA TGTGCCAGCAGCCGTTACGGTGAGCAGTTCTTC. It encodes CASSRYGEQFF.

The chain carries TRBV9 and TRBJ2-2, with TRBD2 matching over 13 bases. Germline V lookup: CDR1 SGDLS, CDR2 YYNGEE. The CDR3 extends over 16 amino acids. The V segment lost 4 bases and the J segment 7 bases; nucleotides outside the gene matches: 7. The CDR3, as DNA: TGTGCCAGCAGCAAGACTAGCGGGGGGATCGGCGGGGAGCTGTTTTTT. Residues: CASSKTSGGIGGELFF.

This clonotype was seen more than once but under ten times. This sequence joins TRBV11-2 and TRBJ1-1; D gene ambiguous. V lost 5 bases and J lost 7, with 17 bases in between. This CDR3 spans 14 amino acids. Germline V CDR1 and CDR2: SGHAT, FQNNGV. CDR3 nucleotides: TGTGCCAGCAGCCCGGCCACCTCTGGAATTGAAGCTTTCTTT. Encoded protein: CASSPATSGIEAFF.

The sample holds many counts of this clonotype. J is TRBJ2-5 and V is TRBV2; D tentatively reads TRBD1 or TRBD2 (5 bases each). There are 16 residues in the CDR3. CDR1 is SNHLY, CDR2 FYNNEI, per germline. V was cut by 4 bases and J by 0 bases, with 15 bases left in between. CDR3 in DNA: TGTGCCAGCAGTGGGGTCTTGGGGGTGCACCAAGAGACCCAGTACTTC. Its protein product is CASSGVLGVHQETQYF.

This clonotype was detected a few times. This chain's CDR3 is CASEDRGSSYEQYF. CDR3 bases: TGTGCCAGCGAAGACAGGGGGTCCTCCTACGAGCAGTACTTC. This chain links TRBV6-1 with TRBJ2-7, with TRBD1 matching 9 bases. Germline V gives CDR1 MNHNS, CDR2 SASEGT. This CDR3 is built from 14 residues. The J segment lost 0 bases and the V segment lost 8 bases, leaving 5 bases of the junction unmatched.

The chain is built from TRBV5-1 and TRBJ2-5; tentative D call: TRBD1 (6 bases). V was clipped by 4 bases and J by 5 bases, with 12 bases between them. The CDR3 length is 13 residues. Germline values: CDR1 SGHRS, CDR2 YFSETQ. CDR3 DNA: TGCGCCAGCAGCGTACAGGGAAAGGAGACCCAGTACTTC. This encodes CASSVQGKETQYF. Combining the CDR3 with reference TRBV5-1 and TRBJ2-5 gives the whole variable domain KAGVTQTPRYLIKTRGQQVTLSCSPISGHRSVSWYQQTPGQGLQFLFEYFSETQRNKGNFPGRFSGRQFSNSRSEMNVSTLELGDSALYLCASSVQGKETQYFGPGTRLLVL.

The rearrangement joins TRBV5-1 to TRBJ2-3, with 8 bases fitting TRBD1. The trim removed 5 bases at V and 1 base at J, leaving 3 bases unmatched. The CDR3 contains 14 residues. CDR1 SGHRS and CDR2 YFSETQ come from the germline V gene. CDR3 sequence: CASRQGDRTDTQYF. CDR3 nucleotides: TGCGCCAGCAGACAGGGGGACCGCACAGATACGCAGTATTTT.

In its sample, this clonotype was seen a few times. V is TRBV14 and J is TRBJ2-2; D is uncertain. Between the trimmed V and J ends, which lost 3 bases and 2 bases, there was a span of 10 bases. This CDR3 is 15 amino acids long. CDR1 is SGHDN and CDR2 is FVKESK in the germline V gene. The CDR3 DNA sequence: TGTGCCAGCAGCCAGCTACAGATAAACACCGGGGAGCTGTTTTTT. Its protein is CASSQLQINTGELFF. Full variable domain (rest looked up from reference TRBV14 and TRBJ2-2): EAGVTQFPSHSVIEKGQTVTLRCDPISGHDNLYWYRRVMGKEIKFLLHFVKESKQDESGMPNNRFLAERTGGTYSTLKVQPAELEDSGVYFCASSQLQINTGELFFGEGSRLTVL.

This clonotype was counted only a few times. The chain recombines TRBV6-6 with TRBJ2-5; TRBD2 is a possible D gene (7 bases). The CDR3 has 15 amino acids. V was trimmed by 1 base and J by 0 bases, leaving 9 bases between them. Germline assignment: CDR1 MNHNY and CDR2 SVGAGI (reference sequence). CDR3 protein: CASSYWEGDQETQYF. The CDR3 DNA sequence: TGTGCCAGCAGTTACTGGGAGGGGGACCAAGAGACCCAGTACTTC.

The table lists this clonotype with a few counts. The chain uses TRBV4-3 and TRBJ2-5, with TRBD1 matching over 7 bases. V was pared by 1 base and J by 4 bases, with 12 bases of the junction left unmatched. The CDR3 is 17 amino acids. The germline V gene has CDR1 LGHNA and CDR2 YSLEER. The CDR3, as DNA: TGCGCCAGCAGCCAAGGGGGGTGGCCTGCAGGGGGAGAGACCCAGTACTTC. Residues: CASSQGGWPAGGETQYF.

J is TRBJ2-1 and V is TRBV29-1; no reliable D call. The germline gives CDR1 SQVTM, CDR2 ANQGSEA. This CDR3 comprises 15 residues. Trimming pared 5 bases from V and 2 bases from J, leaving 16 bases between. The DNA of the CDR3 is TGCAGCGTTCCCCGAGCAGATAGGACCTACAATGAGCAGTTCTTC. This sequence encodes CSVPRADRTYNEQFF.

V usage is TRBV11-3 and J usage is TRBJ2-5; D not certain. Germline CDR1 reads SGHNT; CDR2 reads YENEEA. This CDR3 contains 13 residues. The V end was cut by 2 bases, the J end by 5 bases, with 9 bases between. CDR3 region: CASSLSPGETQYF. Here the CDR3 DNA reads TGTGCCAGCAGCTTAAGCCCCGGGGAGACCCAGTACTTC.

The chain carries TRBV5-6 and TRBJ1-1; no clear D. Trimming cost V 1 base and J 0 bases, with 13 bases left between them. Germline V gene sequence: CDR1 SGHDT, CDR2 YYEEEE. The CDR3 extends over 16 amino acids. DNA for the CDR3: TGTGCCAGCAGCTTGCTTCCGCACAACATGAACACTGAAGCTTTCTTT. This translates into CASSLLPHNMNTEAFF.

The chain employs TRBV18 and TRBJ2-1, with a possible D match to TRBD1 (6 bases). The CDR3 loop spans 14 amino acids. Germline assignment: CDR1 KGHSH and CDR2 LQKENI. The ends were cut back, 0 bases at V and 6 bases at J, with 9 bases in the middle. CDR3 DNA sequence: TGTGCCAGCTCACCACCTCAGGGGTTCAATGAGCAGTTCTTC. It codes for CASSPPQGFNEQFF.

J is TRBJ1-6 and V is TRBV6-5; 9 bases fit TRBD1. With V trimmed by 2 bases and J by 7 bases, 3 bases remained unmatched. Germline CDR1 is MNHEY and CDR2 is SVGAGI. The CDR3 extends over 15 amino acids. CDR3 protein: CASSYRDRANSPLHF. CDR3 bases: TGTGCCAGCAGTTACAGGGACAGGGCGAATTCACCCCTCCACTTT.

This clonotype turned up a few times. This sequence joins TRBV7-9 and TRBJ2-1; 8 bases align to TRBD2. The CDR3 has 14 residues. CDR1 SEHNR and CDR2 FQNEAQ come from the germline V gene (reference sequence). V was pared by 3 bases and J by 6 bases, with 4 bases of the junction left unmatched. CDR3 loop: CASSFGAGVNEQFF. CDR3 sequence (DNA): TGTGCCAGCAGCTTTGGAGCGGGGGTCAATGAGCAGTTCTTC.

This clonotype was detected many times. This sequence joins TRBV7-2 and TRBJ1-2; 7 bases agree with TRBD1. From germline, CDR1 is SGHTA and CDR2 FQGNSA. V lost 1 base and J lost 2; bases outside the gene matches: 4. CDR3 size: 15 residues. In DNA, the CDR3 is TGTGCCAGCAGCTTAGTTACAGGGGAAAACTATGGCTACACCTTC. Protein product: CASSLVTGENYGYTF.

The CDR3 spells CSASLPSLEKLFF. CDR3 nucleotide sequence: TGCAGTGCTAGTCTCCCATCCCTTGAAAAACTGTTTTTT. This chain links TRBV20-1 with TRBJ1-4, with D unresolved. This CDR3 region has 13 residues. V shed 3 bases and J shed 7 bases, with 12 bases lying between them. Germline V gene data show CDR1 as DFQATT and CDR2 as SNEGSKA (reference sequence).

V is TRBV5-1 and J is TRBJ1-4; 10 bases line up with TRBD1. Trimming at V came to 4 bases and at J to 6 bases, leaving 6 bases not matched to a gene. Germline V gives CDR1 SGHRS, CDR2 YFSETQ. The CDR3 has 15 amino acids. The CDR3: CASSRRQGADEKLFF. Written as DNA, the CDR3 is TGCGCCAGCAGCCGACGACAGGGGGCGGATGAAAAACTGTTTTTT.